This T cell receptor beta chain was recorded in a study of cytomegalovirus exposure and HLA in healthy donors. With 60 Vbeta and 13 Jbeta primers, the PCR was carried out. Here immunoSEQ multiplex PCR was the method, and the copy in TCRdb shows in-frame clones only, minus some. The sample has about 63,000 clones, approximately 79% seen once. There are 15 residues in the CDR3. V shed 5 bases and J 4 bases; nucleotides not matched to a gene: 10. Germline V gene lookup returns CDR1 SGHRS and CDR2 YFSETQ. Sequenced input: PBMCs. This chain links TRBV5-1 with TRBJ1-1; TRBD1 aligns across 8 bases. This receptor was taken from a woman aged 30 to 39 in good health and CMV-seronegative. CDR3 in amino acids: CASRQGVALGTEAFF. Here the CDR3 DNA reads TGCGCCAGCAGACAGGGGGTCGCCTTAGGCACTGAAGCTTTCTTT. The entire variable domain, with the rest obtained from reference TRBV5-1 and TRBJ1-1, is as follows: KAGVTQTPRYLIKTRGQQVTLSCSPISGHRSVSWYQQTPGQGLQFLFEYFSETQRNKGNFPGRFSGRQFSNSRSEMNVSTLELGDSALYLCASRQGVALGTEAFFGQGTRLTVV.